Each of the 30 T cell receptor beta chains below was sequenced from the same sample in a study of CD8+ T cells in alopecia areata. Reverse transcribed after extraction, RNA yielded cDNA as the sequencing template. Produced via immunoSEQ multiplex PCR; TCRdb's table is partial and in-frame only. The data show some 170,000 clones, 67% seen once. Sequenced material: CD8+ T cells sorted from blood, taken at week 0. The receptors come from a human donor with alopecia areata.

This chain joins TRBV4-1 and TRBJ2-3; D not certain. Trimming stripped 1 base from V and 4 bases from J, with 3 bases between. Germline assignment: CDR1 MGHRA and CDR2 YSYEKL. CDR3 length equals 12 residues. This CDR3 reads CASSQVSDTQYF. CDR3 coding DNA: TGCGCCAGCAGCCAAGTCTCAGATACGCAGTATTTT.

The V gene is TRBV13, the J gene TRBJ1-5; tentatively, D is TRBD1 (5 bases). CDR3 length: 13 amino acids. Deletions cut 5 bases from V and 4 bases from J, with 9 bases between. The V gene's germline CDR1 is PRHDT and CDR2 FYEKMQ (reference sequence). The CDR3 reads CASSAGRNQPQHF. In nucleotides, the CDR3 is TGTGCCAGCAGCGCGGGACGGAATCAGCCCCAGCATTTT. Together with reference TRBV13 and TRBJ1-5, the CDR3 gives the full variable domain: AAGVIQSPRHLIKEKRETATLKCYPIPRHDTVYWYQQGPGQDPQFLISFYEKMQSDKGSIPDRFSAQQFSDYHSELNMSSLELGDSALYFCASSAGRNQPQHFGDGTRLSIL.

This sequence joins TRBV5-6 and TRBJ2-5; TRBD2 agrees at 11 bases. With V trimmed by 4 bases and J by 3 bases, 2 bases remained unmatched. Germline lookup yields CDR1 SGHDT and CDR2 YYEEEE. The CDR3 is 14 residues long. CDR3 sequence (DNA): TGTGCCAGCAGCGAGGGACTAGCGGAAGAGACCCAGTACTTC. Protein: CASSEGLAEETQYF.

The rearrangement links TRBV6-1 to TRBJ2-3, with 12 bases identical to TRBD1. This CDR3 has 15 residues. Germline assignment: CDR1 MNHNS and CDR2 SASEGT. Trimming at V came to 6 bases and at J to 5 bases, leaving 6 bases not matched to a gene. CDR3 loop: CASSPGQGARDTQYF. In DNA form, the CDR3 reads TGTGCCAGCAGCCCGGGACAGGGGGCGCGAGATACGCAGTATTTT.

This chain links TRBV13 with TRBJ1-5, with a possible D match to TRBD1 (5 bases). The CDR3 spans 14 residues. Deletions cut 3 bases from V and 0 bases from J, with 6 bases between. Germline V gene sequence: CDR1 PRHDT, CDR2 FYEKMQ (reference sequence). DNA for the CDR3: TGTGCCAGCAGCTTGGGGGTTAGCAATCAGCCCCAGCATTTT. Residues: CASSLGVSNQPQHF.

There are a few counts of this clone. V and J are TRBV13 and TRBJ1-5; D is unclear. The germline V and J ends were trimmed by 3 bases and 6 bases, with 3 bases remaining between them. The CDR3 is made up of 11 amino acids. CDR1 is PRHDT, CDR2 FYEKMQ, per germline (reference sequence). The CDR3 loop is CASSFFQPQHF. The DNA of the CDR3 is TGTGCCAGCAGCTTCTTTCAGCCCCAGCATTTT. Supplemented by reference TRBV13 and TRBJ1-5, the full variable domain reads AAGVIQSPRHLIKEKRETATLKCYPIPRHDTVYWYQQGPGQDPQFLISFYEKMQSDKGSIPDRFSAQQFSDYHSELNMSSLELGDSALYFCASSFFQPQHFGDGTRLSIL.

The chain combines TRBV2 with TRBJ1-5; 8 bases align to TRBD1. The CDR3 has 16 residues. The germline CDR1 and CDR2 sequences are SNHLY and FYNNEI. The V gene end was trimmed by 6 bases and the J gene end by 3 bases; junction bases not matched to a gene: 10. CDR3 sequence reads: CASRIPGQGPNQPQHF. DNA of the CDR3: TGTGCCAGCAGAATACCTGGACAGGGCCCCAATCAGCCCCAGCATTTT. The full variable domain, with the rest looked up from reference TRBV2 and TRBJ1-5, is EPEVTQTPSHQVTQMGQEVILRCVPISNHLYFYWYRQILGQKVEFLVSFYNNEISEKSEIFDDQFSVERPDGSNFTLKIRSTKLEDSAMYFCASRIPGQGPNQPQHFGDGTRLSIL.

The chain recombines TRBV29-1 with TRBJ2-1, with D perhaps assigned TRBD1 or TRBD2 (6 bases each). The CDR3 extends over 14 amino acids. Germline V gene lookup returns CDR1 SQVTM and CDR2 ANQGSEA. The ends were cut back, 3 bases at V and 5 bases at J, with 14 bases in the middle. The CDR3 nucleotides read TGCAGCGTTGACGTTTGGGGGGCCCACAATGAGCAGTTCTTC. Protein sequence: CSVDVWGAHNEQFF.

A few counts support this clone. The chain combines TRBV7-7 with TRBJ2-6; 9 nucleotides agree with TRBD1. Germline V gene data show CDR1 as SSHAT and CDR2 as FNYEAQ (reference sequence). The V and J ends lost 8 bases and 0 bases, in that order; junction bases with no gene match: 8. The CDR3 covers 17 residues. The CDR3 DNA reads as TGTGCCAGCGGGGCGGGACAGGGTCTCTCTGGGGCCAACGTCCTGACTTTC. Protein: CASGAGQGLSGANVLTF.

CDR3 coding DNA: TGCGCCAGCAGCGAGGAAGGTTACGAGCAGTACTTC. Translated: CASSEEGYEQYF. V and J are TRBV5-1 and TRBJ2-7; D gene unclear. V lost 4 bases and J lost 4, with 9 bases in between. Germline V CDR1 and CDR2: SGHRS, YFSETQ. The CDR3 totals 12 residues. The complete variable domain, with remaining parts taken from reference TRBV5-1 and TRBJ2-7, reads KAGVTQTPRYLIKTRGQQVTLSCSPISGHRSVSWYQQTPGQGLQFLFEYFSETQRNKGNFPGRFSGRQFSNSRSEMNVSTLELGDSALYLCASSEEGYEQYFGPGTRLTVT.

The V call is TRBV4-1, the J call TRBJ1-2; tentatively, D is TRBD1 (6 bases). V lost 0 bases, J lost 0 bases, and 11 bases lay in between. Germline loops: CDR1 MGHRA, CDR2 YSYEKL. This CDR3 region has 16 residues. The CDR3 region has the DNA TGCGCCAGCAGCCAAGAACAGGGTTCGTCTAACTATGGCTACACCTTC. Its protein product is CASSQEQGSSNYGYTF.

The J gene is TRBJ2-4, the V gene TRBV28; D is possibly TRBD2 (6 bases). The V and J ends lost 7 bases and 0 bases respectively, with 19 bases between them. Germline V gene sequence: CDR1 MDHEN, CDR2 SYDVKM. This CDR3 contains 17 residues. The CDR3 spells CASTIGRKGLAKNIQYF. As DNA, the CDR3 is TGTGCCAGCACCATAGGGAGAAAGGGACTAGCCAAAAACATTCAGTACTTC.

In DNA form, the CDR3 reads TGTGCCAGCAGCTTCGAAGCTCGTTACGGCACAGATACGCAGTATTTT. Protein sequence: CASSFEARYGTDTQYF. V usage is TRBV13 and J usage is TRBJ2-3; D is unresolved. The CDR3 is 16 amino acids. Germline loops: CDR1 PRHDT, CDR2 FYEKMQ (reference sequence). Trimming removed 3 bases at V and 1 base at J, with 14 bases between.

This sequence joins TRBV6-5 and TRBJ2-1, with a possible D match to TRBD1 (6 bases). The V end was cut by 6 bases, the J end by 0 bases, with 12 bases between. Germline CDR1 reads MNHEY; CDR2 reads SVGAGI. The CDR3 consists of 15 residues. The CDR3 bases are TGTGCCAGCAGCCCTCGGACAGTCTCCTACAATGAGCAGTTCTTC. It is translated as CASSPRTVSYNEQFF.

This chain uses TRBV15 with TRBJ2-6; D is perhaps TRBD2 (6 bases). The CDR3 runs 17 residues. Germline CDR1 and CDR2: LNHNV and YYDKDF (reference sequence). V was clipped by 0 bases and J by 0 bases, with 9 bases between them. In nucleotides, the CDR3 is TGTGCCACCAGCAGAGAGAAGCGGGCCTCTGGGGCCAACGTCCTGACTTTC. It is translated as CATSREKRASGANVLTF.

CDR3: CASSLVHNEKLFF. Written as DNA, the CDR3 is TGTGCCAGCAGCCTGGTTCATAATGAAAAACTGTTTTTT. The chain links TRBV25-1 to TRBJ1-4; D is undetermined. Deletions cut 6 bases from V and 4 bases from J, with 9 bases between. Germline values: CDR1 MGHDK, CDR2 SYGVNS. The CDR3 has 13 residues.

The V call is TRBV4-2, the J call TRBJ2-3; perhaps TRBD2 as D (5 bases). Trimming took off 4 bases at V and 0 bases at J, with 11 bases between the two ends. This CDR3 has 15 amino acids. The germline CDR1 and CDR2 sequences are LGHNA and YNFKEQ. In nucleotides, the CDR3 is TGTGCCAGCAGCCCTGGAGAGGGAAGCACAGATACGCAGTATTTT. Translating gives CASSPGEGSTDTQYF.

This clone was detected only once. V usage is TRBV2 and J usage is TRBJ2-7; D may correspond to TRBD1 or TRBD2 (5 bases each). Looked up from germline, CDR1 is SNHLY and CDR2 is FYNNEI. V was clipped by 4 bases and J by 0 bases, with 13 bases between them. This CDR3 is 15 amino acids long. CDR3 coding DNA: TGTGCCAGCAGTGCAGCCCGGGGCAGCTCCTACGAGCAGTACTTC. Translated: CASSAARGSSYEQYF.

CDR3 sequence (DNA): TGTGCCAGCAGTACCACAGATACGCAGTATTTT. Translated, it gives CASSTTDTQYF. This chain links TRBV13 with TRBJ2-3; no reliable D call. This CDR3 comprises 11 residues. Germline CDR1 PRHDT, CDR2 FYEKMQ (reference sequence). Trimming stripped 6 bases from V and 2 bases from J, with 3 bases between. The complete variable domain, with remaining parts taken from reference TRBV13 and TRBJ2-3, reads AAGVIQSPRHLIKEKRETATLKCYPIPRHDTVYWYQQGPGQDPQFLISFYEKMQSDKGSIPDRFSAQQFSDYHSELNMSSLELGDSALYFCASSTTDTQYFGPGTRLTVL.

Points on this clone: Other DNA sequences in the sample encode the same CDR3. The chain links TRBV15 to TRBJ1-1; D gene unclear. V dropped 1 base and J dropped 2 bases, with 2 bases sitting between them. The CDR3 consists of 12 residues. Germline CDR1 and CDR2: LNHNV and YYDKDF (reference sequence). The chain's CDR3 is CATSRVNTEAFF. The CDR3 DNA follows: TGTGCCACCAGCAGAGTTAACACTGAAGCTTTCTTT. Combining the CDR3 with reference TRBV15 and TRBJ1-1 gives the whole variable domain DAMVIQNPRYQVTQFGKPVTLSCSQTLNHNVMYWYQQKSSQAPKLLFHYYDKDFNNEADTPDNFQSRRPNTSFCFLDIRSPGLGDTAMYLCATSRVNTEAFFGQGTRLTVV.

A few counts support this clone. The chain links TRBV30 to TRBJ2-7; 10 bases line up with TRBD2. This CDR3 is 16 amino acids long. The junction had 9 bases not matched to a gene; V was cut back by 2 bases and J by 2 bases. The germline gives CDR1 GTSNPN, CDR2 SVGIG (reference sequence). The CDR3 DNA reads TGTGCCTGGAGTCCCGAGTCAAGCGGGGGGGCCTACGAGCAGTACTTC. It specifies CAWSPESSGGAYEQYF.

The CDR3 coding sequence is TGTGCCAGCAGCAAGGACCAGATAGTGCAGTATTTT. Translating it yields CASSKDQIVQYF. The chain has TRBV7-9 and TRBJ2-3, with D uncertain. V lost 5 bases to trimming and J lost 11 bases, with 14 bases between them. Germline V gives CDR1 SEHNR, CDR2 FQNEAQ (reference sequence). This CDR3 spans 12 amino acids.

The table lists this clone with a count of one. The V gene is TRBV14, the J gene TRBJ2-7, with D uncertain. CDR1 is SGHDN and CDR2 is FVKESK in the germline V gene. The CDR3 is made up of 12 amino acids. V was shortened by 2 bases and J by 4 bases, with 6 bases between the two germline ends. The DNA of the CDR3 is TGTGCCAGCAGCCAAACGGCTTACGAGCAGTACTTC. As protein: CASSQTAYEQYF.

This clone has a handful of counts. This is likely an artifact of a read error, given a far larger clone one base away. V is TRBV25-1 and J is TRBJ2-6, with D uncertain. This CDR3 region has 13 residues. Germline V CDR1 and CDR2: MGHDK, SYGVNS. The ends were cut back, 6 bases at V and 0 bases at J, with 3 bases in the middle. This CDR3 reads CASRGSGANVLTF. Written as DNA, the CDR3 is TGTGCCAGCAGGGGCTCTGGGGCCAACGTCCTGACTTTC.

The CDR3 here is CASSSPGTPYEQYF. Written as DNA, the CDR3 is TGTGCCAGCAGCTCCCCCGGGACCCCCTACGAGCAGTACTTC. This rearrangement joins TRBV7-9 to TRBJ2-7, with D perhaps TRBD1 or TRBD2 (5 bases each). The CDR3 consists of 14 residues. Trimming removed 4 bases from V and 2 bases from J, with 12 bases in between. CDR1 is SEHNR and CDR2 is FQNEAQ in the germline V gene (reference sequence).

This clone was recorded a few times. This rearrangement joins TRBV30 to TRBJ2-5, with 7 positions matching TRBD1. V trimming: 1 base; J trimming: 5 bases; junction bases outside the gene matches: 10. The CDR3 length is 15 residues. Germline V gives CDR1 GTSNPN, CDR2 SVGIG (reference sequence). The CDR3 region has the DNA TGTGCCTGGAGTGAATCGACAGGGCTTCTCGAGACCCAGTACTTC. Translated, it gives CAWSESTGLLETQYF.

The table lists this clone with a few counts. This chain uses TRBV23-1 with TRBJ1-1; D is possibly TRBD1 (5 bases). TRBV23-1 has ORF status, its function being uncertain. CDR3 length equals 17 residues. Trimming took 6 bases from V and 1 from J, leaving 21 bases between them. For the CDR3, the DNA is TGCGCCAGCAGACAGGTGCGCTATGGGGGGACGAACACTGAAGCTTTCTTT. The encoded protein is CASRQVRYGGTNTEAFF.

CDR3 region: CASSPGDTQYF. The CDR3 DNA reads TGCGCCAGCAGCCCGGGAGATACGCAGTATTTT. The rearrangement joins TRBV10-2 to TRBJ2-3; D gene uncertain. Trimming stripped 6 bases from V and 5 bases from J, with 6 bases between. The germline gives CDR1 WSHSY, CDR2 SAAADI. The CDR3 loop spans 11 amino acids.

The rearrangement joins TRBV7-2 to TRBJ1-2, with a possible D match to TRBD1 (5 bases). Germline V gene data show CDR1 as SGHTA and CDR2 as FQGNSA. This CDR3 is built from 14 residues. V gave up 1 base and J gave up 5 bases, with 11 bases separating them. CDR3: CASSLVDTSYGYTF. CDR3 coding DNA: TGTGCCAGCAGCTTAGTGGACACGAGTTATGGCTACACCTTC.

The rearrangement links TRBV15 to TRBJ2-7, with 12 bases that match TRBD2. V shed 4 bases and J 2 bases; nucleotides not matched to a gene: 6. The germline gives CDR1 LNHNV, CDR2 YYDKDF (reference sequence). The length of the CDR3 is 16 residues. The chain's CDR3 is CATSIGLAGFAYEQYF. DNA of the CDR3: TGTGCCACCAGCATTGGACTAGCGGGATTCGCCTACGAGCAGTACTTC.